The text below deals with one T cell receptor beta chain. Its target is unknown. Treatment specified: roughly nine-day PBMC culture with coronavirus spike peptide pools or control peptides (ViraFEST assay). About 1.8 million PBMCs went into each well for culture with around 9.2 IU/ml IL-2 and 7.5 to 10 ug/ml peptide pools. The data originate from a study of vaccination and CD4 T cells after COVID-19. Turning to the study itself: Convalescent persons amounted to six males plus four females, two of whom were Hispanic. Cultures that served as controls received a CEFX pool, an HIV-1 Nef pool, or no peptide.

Germline assignment: CDR1 MNHNS and CDR2 SASEGT. Trimming took 5 bases from V and 5 from J, leaving 12 bases between them. The CDR3 contains 14 residues. The Oncomine TCR Beta short-read assay was applied to DNA of cultured CD4+ T cells. The genomic DNA was obtained from cultured CD4+ T cells by extraction with the QIAamp micro DNA kit. MiXCR was run by TCRdb on the PCR reads, yielding one entry per CDR3 protein. The sample records roughly 18,000 distinct CDR3 sequences, roughly three fifths being singletons. This chain connects TRBV6-1 to TRBJ1-4; no firm D call. Material for sequencing was CD4+ T cells from blood, cultured in vitro. The TCR comes from a human donor who had recovered from COVID-19. The CDR3 DNA reads as TGTGCCAGCAGTAGGGCTAGGCCCAATGAAAAACTGTTTTTT. Its translation: CASSRARPNEKLFF.